The 14 T cell receptor beta chains below were found in one sample sequenced in a study of T cell repertoires in cytomegalovirus infection. TCRdb re-analysed the reads in MiXCR, keeping a single row per CDR3 protein. The data show 310,000 or so distinct CDR3 sequences, roughly 9.3% seen once. The sample comprised PBMCs. Every receptor here comes from a human donor in good health (CMV status not recorded). Some clones in this sample may be carry-over from other donors' samples.

This clonotype was found many times. The CDR3 coding sequence is TGTGCCAGCAGGAACGCCCTTGGAGGCGAGACCCAGTACTTC. As protein: CASRNALGGETQYF. This chain links TRBV28 with TRBJ2-5; D might be TRBD2 (5 bases). Germline V CDR1 and CDR2: MDHEN, SYDVKM. With 6 bases removed from V and 5 bases from J, the gap between germline ends came to 16 bases. CDR3 length: 14 residues.

This clonotype was observed at least ten times. The rearrangement uses TRBV12-3 or TRBV12-4 and TRBJ2-1; D unclear. Trimming left V 9 bases short and J 4 bases short, with 10 bases between. The CDR3 consists of 12 residues. For the CDR3, the DNA is TGTGCCAGTCAAGGCGGATACAATGAGCAGTTCTTC. This gives the protein CASQGGYNEQFF.

The gene calls are TRBV5-5 and TRBJ2-1, with D possibly called TRBD1 or TRBD2 (6 bases each). The V gene lost 1 base and the J gene lost 5 bases, with 16 bases spanning the gap. The CDR3 has 16 residues. CDR1 and CDR2 (germline): SGHKS, YYEKEE (reference sequence). The CDR3 DNA sequence: TGTGCCAGCAGCTTGTTCGAGGGGGGCAAGGACAATGAGCAGTTCTTC. This codes for CASSLFEGGKDNEQFF.

This clonotype was observed many times. The chain links TRBV25-1 to TRBJ1-1, with D perhaps matching TRBD1 (5 bases). V was trimmed by 3 bases and J by 1 base, leaving 12 bases between them. This CDR3 contains 15 residues. Germline assignment: CDR1 MGHDK and CDR2 SYGVNS. CDR3 loop: CASSDAGRANTEAFF. The CDR3 nucleotides are TGTGCCAGCAGTGATGCAGGGAGGGCGAACACTGAAGCTTTCTTT.

The genes are TRBV6-6 and TRBJ1-6; no reliable D call. V dropped 6 bases and J dropped 3 bases, with 0 bases sitting between them. The CDR3 has 11 residues. Germline CDR1 MNHNY, CDR2 SVGAGI (reference sequence). CDR3 nucleotides: TGTGCCAGCAGCTATAATTCACCCCTCCACTTT. Protein: CASSYNSPLHF.

This clonotype occurred many times. The J gene is TRBJ1-2, the V gene TRBV24-1, with TRBD1 identical over 7 bases. Germline lookup yields CDR1 KGHDR and CDR2 SFDVKD. This CDR3 contains 13 residues. V shed 5 bases and J 2 bases; nucleotides not matched to a gene: 1. CDR3 in amino acids: CATSGGGNYGYTF. The DNA of the CDR3 is TGTGCCACCAGTGGAGGGGGCAACTATGGCTACACCTTC.

This clonotype was seen many times. This sequence joins TRBV6-5 and TRBJ1-1; D is possibly TRBD1 (6 bases). Trimming removed 5 bases at V and 1 base at J, with 14 bases between. The length of the CDR3 is 15 residues. The germline V gene has CDR1 MNHEY and CDR2 SVGAGI. In DNA form, the CDR3 reads TGTGCCAGCAGTCATTACAGGGTGGAGAACACTGAAGCTTTCTTT. Translation gives CASSHYRVENTEAFF.

This clonotype was counted at least ten times. The chain couples TRBV19 to TRBJ2-1; D call uncertain. The CDR3 length is 16 residues. The germline CDR1 and CDR2 sequences are LNHDA and SQIVND (reference sequence). The germline V and J ends were trimmed by 3 bases and 4 bases, with 16 bases remaining between them. CDR3 bases: TGTGCCAGTAGTATCTCTGGCCAGCATTTGTACAATGAGCAGTTCTTC. It is translated as CASSISGQHLYNEQFF.

This clonotype was seen at least ten times. The rearrangement joins TRBV5-6 to TRBJ2-1; 7 bases are shared with TRBD1. The CDR3 has 15 amino acids. With 2 bases clipped from V and 0 bases from J, the junction kept 2 bases outside the gene matches. Germline V lookup: CDR1 SGHDT, CDR2 YYEEEE. The CDR3 here is CASSFDRASYNEQFF. The CDR3 DNA reads as TGTGCCAGCAGCTTCGACAGGGCCTCCTACAATGAGCAGTTCTTC.

This clonotype has ten or more counts. For the CDR3, the DNA is TGTGCCAGCAGCTCACAGGGCCAGCCCCAGCATTTT. It is translated as CASSSQGQPQHF. V usage is TRBV7-2 and J usage is TRBJ1-5; tentatively, D is TRBD1 (6 bases). This CDR3 is 12 amino acids long. Germline CDR1 is SGHTA and CDR2 is FQGNSA. The V gene lost 4 bases and the J gene lost 7 bases, with 8 bases spanning the gap.

This clonotype was seen many times. This chain links TRBV12-3 or TRBV12-4 with TRBJ1-3; D is ambiguous. The CDR3 spans 15 residues. Trimming left V 6 bases short and J 3 bases short, with 15 bases between. CDR3 DNA: TGTGCCAGCAGAGGTTCTGACACGATTGGAAACACCATATATTTT. Translation: CASRGSDTIGNTIYF.

In this sample, this clonotype turned up many times. The rearrangement uses TRBV15 and TRBJ1-1; D is unclear. Germline lookup yields CDR1 LNHNV and CDR2 YYDKDF (reference sequence). The CDR3 sequence is 14 residues long. Trimming shortened V by 6 bases and J by 1 base, and 12 bases separated the two germline ends. CDR3 in amino acids: CATRAAPRNTEAFF. The CDR3 bases are TGTGCCACCAGGGCGGCCCCGAGGAACACTGAAGCTTTCTTT.

This chain connects TRBV20-1 to TRBJ2-1; 10 nucleotides line up with TRBD2. Germline lookup yields CDR1 DFQATT and CDR2 SNEGSKA (reference sequence). CDR3 length equals 14 residues. V dropped 6 bases and J dropped 4; count of bases not matched to a gene: 6. This chain's CDR3 is CSATLAGVYNEQFF. DNA of the CDR3: TGCAGTGCAACTCTAGCGGGGGTATACAATGAGCAGTTCTTC.

The V and J genes are TRBV7-9 and TRBJ1-1, with D hard to call. The V end was cut by 5 bases, the J end by 3 bases, with 16 bases between. Looked up from germline, CDR1 is SEHNR and CDR2 is FQNEAQ (reference sequence). The CDR3 is made up of 15 amino acids. CDR3 region: CASSNLEWGDTEAFF. For the CDR3, the DNA is TGTGCCAGCAGCAACCTTGAGTGGGGTGACACTGAAGCTTTCTTT.